The 12 T cell receptor beta chains below all came from one sample that was sequenced in a study. TCRdb used MiXCR to reprocess the 5' RACE reads, holding one entry per CDR3 protein. The sample records roughly 56,000 distinct CDR3 sequences, just under 30% being singletons. Sequencing used tumor-infiltrating naive CD4+ T cells sorted from the breast tumor. This sample's subset: naive CD4+ T cells, CD4+CD45RA+CD25-. The receptors here all came from a female donor with breast cancer.

At least ten counts were recorded for this clonotype. The chain couples TRBV4-2 to TRBJ2-3; 11 bases agree with TRBD2. Germline values: CDR1 LGHNA, CDR2 YNFKEQ. The V and J ends lost 2 bases and 4 bases, in that order; junction bases with no gene match: 5. The CDR3 has 16 amino acids. The CDR3 DNA reads as TGTGCCAGCAGCCAACTAGCGGGGGGTGTCGCAGATACGCAGTATTTT. Amino acids: CASSQLAGGVADTQYF.

This clonotype was seen many times. The J gene is TRBJ1-5, the V gene TRBV7-2; weak D call: TRBD1 (5 bases). The V and J ends lost 5 bases and 7 bases respectively, with 18 bases between them. This CDR3 has 15 residues. The germline CDR1 and CDR2 sequences are SGHTA and FQGNSA. The CDR3 nucleotides are TGTGCCAGCAGCCAAAGTCGGGGGAACGGGCAGCCCCAGCATTTT. This gives the protein CASSQSRGNGQPQHF.

This clonotype was observed once. At one of its ends the junction is not consistent with the germline gene, which may arise from a read error. This rearrangement joins TRBV5-1 to TRBJ2-5; 9 bases match TRBD1. CDR3 length: 16 residues. The germline gives CDR1 SGHRS, CDR2 YFSETQ. The CDR3 DNA reads as TGCGCCAGCAGCTTGACGGGACAGGGTTTTGGAGAGGCCCAGTACTTC. Translating gives CASSLTGQGFGEAQYF.

The gene calls are TRBV4-3 and TRBJ2-7; either TRBD1 or TRBD2 may supply D (7 bases each). There are 18 residues in the CDR3. Trimming removed 0 bases from V and 2 bases from J, with 20 bases in between. Germline-derived CDR1 and CDR2 are LGHNA and YSLEER. CDR3 DNA sequence: TGCGCCAGCAGCCAAGAGTCAAGCAGGGGGGGCCTCCCCTACGAGCAGTACTTC. Amino acids: CASSQESSRGGLPYEQYF.

This chain joins TRBV5-1 and TRBJ2-3, with TRBD2 as a possible D gene (5 bases). Trimming removed 4 bases from V and 2 bases from J, with 14 bases in between. Germline-derived CDR1 and CDR2 are SGHRS and YFSETQ. The CDR3 spans 15 residues. For the CDR3, the DNA is TGCGCCAGCAGCCCTACGAGCGGACCCACAGATACGCAGTATTTT. This encodes CASSPTSGPTDTQYF.

This clonotype was found a few times. One end of the junction does not line up with germline, which may come from a read error. V gene TRBV29-1 combines with J gene TRBJ2-1, with 8 bases matching TRBD2. CDR3 length equals 11 residues. Germline loops: CDR1 SQVTM, CDR2 ANQGSEA. CDR3: CSVEGAGLELF. In nucleotides, the CDR3 is TGCAGCGTTGAAGGAGCGGGACTAGAGCTCTTC.

A word on this clonotype: Just one base apart from a much larger clone, this may be a read error. V usage is TRBV28 and J usage is TRBJ2-5; 8 bases agree with TRBD2. CDR1 is MDHEN, CDR2 SYDVKM, per germline. This CDR3 region has 13 residues. As DNA, the CDR3 is TGTCTTTCGGGAGGGGGATTAGGGGAGACCCGGTACTTC. Encoded protein: CLSGGGLGETRYF.

The CDR3 DNA reads as TGTGCTAGTGGTTTGACTGGGGCCAACGTCCTGACTTTC. It codes for CASGLTGANVLTF. This chain links TRBV12-5 with TRBJ2-6, with D hard to call. The CDR3 sequence is 13 residues long. The V and J ends lost 2 bases and 2 bases respectively, with 1 base between them. Germline V gene lookup returns CDR1 LGHNT and CDR2 FRNRAP.

At least ten counts were recorded for this clonotype. CDR3 in amino acids: CASSQDLENTEAFF. CDR3 bases: TGCGCCAGCAGCCAAGATCTGGAGAACACTGAAGCTTTCTTT. V and J are TRBV4-3 and TRBJ1-1; no reliable D call. This CDR3 region has 14 residues. V was clipped by 0 bases and J by 1 base, with 6 bases between them. Germline lookup yields CDR1 LGHNA and CDR2 YSLEER.

V gene TRBV7-8 combines with J gene TRBJ2-7; 8 positions agree with TRBD1. This CDR3 has 16 amino acids. The J segment lost 5 bases and the V segment lost 5 bases, leaving 14 bases of the junction unmatched. The germline gives CDR1 SGHVS, CDR2 FQNEAQ. The CDR3: CASSPPLRTGPNEQYF. CDR3 nucleotide sequence: TGTGCCAGCAGCCCACCCCTGCGGACAGGGCCTAACGAGCAGTACTTC.

This clonotype has only a few counts. DNA for the CDR3: TGTGCCAGCCTGCCCAGGGGACCGTCACCCCTCCACTTT. Translated: CASLPRGPSPLHF. The chain joins TRBV18 to TRBJ1-6; perhaps TRBD1 as D (6 bases). V gave up 8 bases and J gave up 10 bases, with 15 bases separating them. The CDR3 is made up of 13 amino acids. From germline, CDR1 is KGHSH and CDR2 LQKENI.

Details on this clonotype: One junction end disagrees with the germline gene, perhaps due to a read error. The chain links TRBV9 to TRBJ1-2; TRBD1 might be the D (5 bases). The V gene's germline CDR1 is SGDLS and CDR2 YYNGEE. CDR3 length: 14 amino acids. CDR3 amino acids: CAGSVDSSDYGYTF. The CDR3 DNA reads TGTGCCGGCAGCGTAGACAGTTCGGACTATGGCTACACCTTC.